These 22 T cell receptor beta chains came from one sample sequenced in a study of blood T cells in healthy people across ages (dated by TCRdb to the mid-2010s). The library was obtained by 5' RACE. Sequencing relied on an Illumina HiSeq 2500. A second PCR of about 6 to 11 cycles was performed with a sample-barcoded 5' primer and a J-beta primer mix. TCRdb ran its own pipeline on the public reads, namely fastp trimming at Q25 and MiXCR clone calling, and kept in-frame beta chains. For every CDR3 protein sequence, its rows merge into one entry that carries the most common genes and DNA. The table for this sample lists fewer than 750,000 distinct CDR3 sequences; about 50% of them were counted only once. 13% of the sample belongs to the ten largest clones. Source material: blood. Every receptor here comes from a woman older than 75 in good health.

The CDR3 DNA is TGCGCCATCCGAGACAGCTTGAACACCGGGGAGCTGTTTTTT. The encoded protein is CAIRDSLNTGELFF. The chain combines TRBV5-1 with TRBJ2-2; perhaps TRBD1 as D (5 bases). The CDR3 has 14 residues. V dropped 9 bases and J dropped 1 base, with 13 bases sitting between them. Germline CDR1 SGHRS, CDR2 YFSETQ.

V and J are TRBV5-1 and TRBJ2-2, with 8 bases aligning to TRBD1. The CDR3 consists of 17 residues. V shed 0 bases, J shed 4 bases, and the junction held 8 bases outside the gene matches. Germline V gene sequence: CDR1 SGHRS, CDR2 YFSETQ. The CDR3 DNA is TGCGCCAGCAGCTTGGAGGTCAGGGGGCGCGGCACCGGGGAGCTGTTTTTT. Translated, it gives CASSLEVRGRGTGELFF.

This clonotype was detected many times. This chain connects TRBV25-1 to TRBJ2-3; D gene uncertain. The V gene lost 8 bases and the J gene lost 0 bases, with 9 bases spanning the gap. CDR1 is MGHDK and CDR2 is SYGVNS in the germline V gene. The CDR3 runs 13 residues. CDR3 DNA sequence: TGTGCCAGCGCATTGGGGAGCACAGATACGCAGTATTTT. It codes for CASALGSTDTQYF.

The rearrangement joins TRBV9 to TRBJ1-2; a weak D match, TRBD1 (6 bases). The germline V gene has CDR1 SGDLS and CDR2 YYNGEE. The V gene lost 0 bases and the J gene lost 8 bases, with 11 bases spanning the gap. The CDR3 is 13 amino acids. The CDR3 nucleotides are TGTGCCAGCAGCGTAGGAGGGGGAAGCGGCTACACCTTC. This encodes CASSVGGGSGYTF.

This clonotype was picked up a small number of times. This chain connects TRBV25-1 to TRBJ2-2, with TRBD2 matching over 13 bases. The CDR3 length is 16 residues. The ends lost 6 bases at V and 4 bases at J; junction bases unmatched: 5. Germline V gene data show CDR1 as MGHDK and CDR2 as SYGVNS. CDR3 bases: TGTGCCAGCAGCGCCGGACTAGCGGGAGTCACCGGGGAGCTGTTTTTT. Translation gives CASSAGLAGVTGELFF.

CDR3 region: CASTTLGRVGNYGYTF. The CDR3 DNA follows: TGTGCCAGCACCACTTTGGGCCGGGTGGGGAACTATGGCTACACCTTC. The chain joins TRBV12-3 or TRBV12-4 to TRBJ1-2; D uncertain. CDR3 length: 16 residues. Between the trimmed V and J ends, which lost 7 bases and 2 bases, there was a span of 20 bases.

This clonotype was detected ten times or more. This chain uses TRBV20-1 with TRBJ2-1, with TRBD1 matching over 11 bases. Germline CDR1 and CDR2: DFQATT and SNEGSKA (reference sequence). This CDR3 spans 15 amino acids. Unmatched junction bases numbered 2, after V lost 0 bases and J lost 4 bases. CDR3 sequence reads: CSARDRDRGYNEQFF. In nucleotides, the CDR3 is TGCAGTGCTAGAGACCGGGACAGGGGGTACAATGAGCAGTTCTTC.

The chain joins TRBV27 to TRBJ2-5; no definite D call. Germline CDR1 MNHEY, CDR2 SMNVEV (reference sequence). The CDR3 spans 14 residues. The ends were cut back, 6 bases at V and 2 bases at J, with 13 bases in the middle. CDR3 nucleotide sequence: TGTGCCAGCAGCTTGTATGGGATACAAGAGACCCAGTACTTC. Protein sequence: CASSLYGIQETQYF.

The V and J genes are TRBV29-1 and TRBJ2-7, with TRBD1 matching 7 bases. V trimming: 5 bases; J trimming: 2 bases; junction bases outside the gene matches: 6. The CDR3 is 13 residues long. In germline, CDR1 is SQVTM, CDR2 ANQGSEA. This chain's CDR3 is CSVRGTDPYEQYF. CDR3 nucleotide sequence: TGCAGCGTTAGGGGGACAGACCCCTACGAGCAGTACTTC.

The rearrangement links TRBV4-1 to TRBJ2-3; 10 bases agree with TRBD2. After removal of 4 bases from V and 4 bases from J, the junction contained 14 bases not matched to a gene. Germline V gene lookup returns CDR1 MGHRA and CDR2 YSYEKL. This CDR3 contains 18 residues. Here the CDR3 reads CASSLEGPGAGGADTQYF. The CDR3 region has the DNA TGCGCCAGCAGCCTAGAGGGCCCTGGAGCGGGGGGGGCAGATACGCAGTATTTT.

This chain connects TRBV6-6 to TRBJ2-7; D might be TRBD2 (5 bases). Trimming removed 4 bases from V and 2 bases from J, with 15 bases in between. The CDR3 has 15 amino acids. Germline CDR1 is MNHNY and CDR2 is SVGAGI (reference sequence). The CDR3 nucleotides read TGTGCCAGCAGTTCTCACGGGATAAACCCCTACGAGCAGTACTTC. Its translation: CASSSHGINPYEQYF.

The V gene is TRBV12-3 or TRBV12-4, the J gene TRBJ2-1; the match to TRBD2 covers 9 bases. J was trimmed by 9 bases and V by 6 bases; bases with no gene match: 9. CDR3 length: 14 amino acids. CDR3: CASRGTSPYGEQFF. Here the CDR3 DNA reads TGTGCCAGCAGGGGGACTAGCCCTTACGGTGAGCAGTTCTTC.

This clonotype was observed once. This chain connects TRBV20-1 to TRBJ2-7; D unclear. With 6 bases removed from V and 3 bases from J, the gap between germline ends came to 9 bases. Germline V gene lookup returns CDR1 DFQATT and CDR2 SNEGSKA (reference sequence). The CDR3 totals 11 residues. The CDR3: CSALKGYEQYF. In nucleotides, the CDR3 is TGCAGTGCCCTAAAGGGCTACGAGCAGTACTTC.

This clonotype was detected ten times or more. This chain uses TRBV25-1 with TRBJ2-5; TRBD1 matches at 7 bases. Per the germline V gene, CDR1 is MGHDK and CDR2 is SYGVNS. CDR3 length equals 14 residues. The V gene end was trimmed by 5 bases and the J gene end by 4 bases; junction bases not matched to a gene: 7. The CDR3 DNA follows: TGTGCCAGCAGTTTGAATACAGGGGTAGAGACCCAGTACTTC. Encoded protein: CASSLNTGVETQYF.

In its sample, this clonotype was seen many times. The V call is TRBV5-1, the J call TRBJ2-5; 10 nucleotides agree with TRBD2. The ends lost 1 base at V and 5 bases at J; junction bases unmatched: 8. This CDR3 region has 16 residues. Germline CDR1 reads SGHRS; CDR2 reads YFSETQ. The CDR3 DNA is TGCGCCAGCAGCTTGCCGGGACTAGCGAAGGTGGAGACCCAGTACTTC. It yields the protein CASSLPGLAKVETQYF. The complete variable domain, with remaining parts taken from reference TRBV5-1 and TRBJ2-5, reads KAGVTQTPRYLIKTRGQQVTLSCSPISGHRSVSWYQQTPGQGLQFLFEYFSETQRNKGNFPGRFSGRQFSNSRSEMNVSTLELGDSALYLCASSLPGLAKVETQYFGPGTRLLVL.

This clonotype was counted a single time. The chain is built from TRBV16 and TRBJ2-1, with D maybe TRBD1 (5 bases). The V gene lost 2 bases and the J gene lost 13 bases, with 9 bases spanning the gap. Germline CDR1 KGHSY, CDR2 FQNENV. This CDR3 spans 11 amino acids. The CDR3 DNA is TGTGCCAGCAGCCAACCAGGGCTACAGTTCTTC. The encoded protein is CASSQPGLQFF.

There are a few counts of this clonotype. This may arise from a read error, as a much more abundant clone is one base away. The V gene is TRBV2, the J gene TRBJ2-7; D not resolved. The V gene's germline CDR1 is SNHLY and CDR2 FYNNEI. The CDR3 extends over 11 amino acids. Trimming stripped 8 bases from V and 3 bases from J, with 8 bases between. CDR3 DNA: TGTGCCAGCCGGATATACTACGAGCAGTACTTC. Amino acid sequence: CASRIYYEQYF.

CDR3 in amino acids: CSARARVDSPLHF. CDR3 DNA: TGCAGTGCTAGGGCCAGGGTTGATTCACCCCTCCACTTT. The chain recombines TRBV20-1 with TRBJ1-6; D possibly corresponds to TRBD1 (5 bases). The CDR3 consists of 13 residues. Germline V gene sequence: CDR1 DFQATT, CDR2 SNEGSKA (reference sequence). The V end lost 3 bases, the J end lost 8 bases, and 11 bases lay between the germline ends.

The V call is TRBV7-2, the J call TRBJ2-6, with D perhaps TRBD1 (6 bases). The V gene lost 2 bases and the J gene lost 3 bases, with 8 bases spanning the gap. This CDR3 contains 15 residues. Germline V gene lookup returns CDR1 SGHTA and CDR2 FQGNSA. CDR3 DNA: TGTGCCAGCAGCTTACGGACAGTTGGGGCCAACGTCCTGACTTTC. It codes for CASSLRTVGANVLTF.

The chain combines TRBV7-7 with TRBJ1-2; a weak D match, TRBD1 (5 bases). CDR1 and CDR2 (germline): SSHAT, FNYEAQ (reference sequence). This CDR3 region has 15 residues. Between the trimmed V and J ends, which lost 5 bases and 7 bases, there was a span of 20 bases. The chain's CDR3 is CASSQPGPLYCGYTF. In nucleotides, the CDR3 is TGTGCCAGCAGCCAACCGGGACCACTGTACTGTGGCTACACCTTC.

CDR3 nucleotide sequence: TGCAGTGCTCCAGGGACGGCATTCGGCTACACCTTC. It specifies CSAPGTAFGYTF. V and J are TRBV20-1 and TRBJ1-2, with D tentatively TRBD1 (5 bases). The V end was cut by 5 bases, the J end by 8 bases, with 15 bases between. This CDR3 contains 12 residues. CDR1 is DFQATT and CDR2 is SNEGSKA in the germline V gene (reference sequence).

This clonotype was observed many times. CDR3 in amino acids: CATSGAFRYNEQFF. CDR3 sequence (DNA): TGTGCCACCAGTGGGGCCTTCCGCTACAATGAGCAGTTCTTC. The chain employs TRBV24-1 and TRBJ2-1; the D is unclear. The V end was cut by 5 bases, the J end by 3 bases, with 10 bases between. CDR1 and CDR2 (germline): KGHDR, SFDVKD. CDR3 length: 14 amino acids.